This T cell receptor beta chain was identified during a study of shared clonotypes between healthy human individuals. TCRdb keeps only in-frame clones here, not all; method: immunoSEQ multiplex PCR. The sample shows just over 2,000,000 clones, 85% to 95% of them seen only once. Naive-designated CD8 cells lacked CD45RO, were positively enriched for CCR7, and omitted terminally differentiated effector memory CD45RA+ cells. The healthy adult donors were HIV-negative and reported no recent acute infections or vaccinations. The CDR3 is 12 amino acids. Deletions cut 2 bases from V and 7 bases from J, with 9 bases between. Germline V CDR1 and CDR2: SGHDT, YYEEEE.

This TCR came from a young man in good health. Specimen: naive CD8+ T cells sorted from blood. The chain carries TRBV5-6 and TRBJ1-2; no firm D call. CDR3 in amino acids: CASSFWQSGYTF. The CDR3, as DNA: TGTGCCAGCAGCTTTTGGCAGAGTGGCTACACCTTC.